This T cell receptor beta chain derives from a study of vaccination and CD4 T cells after COVID-19. The germline V and J ends were trimmed by 0 bases and 5 bases, with 13 bases remaining between them. Per germline, CDR1 GTSNPN and CDR2 SVGIG (reference sequence). The CDR3 has 14 residues. About this clonotype itself: Its target is unknown.

Sequencing of DNA taken from cultured CD4+ T cells relied on the Oncomine TCR Beta short-read assay. MiXCR, run by TCRdb on the PCR reads, gives a single entry per CDR3 protein. The sample lists approximately 14,000 distinct CDR3 sequences; roughly 31% were seen once. Treatment specified: roughly nine-day PBMC culture with coronavirus spike peptide pools or control peptides (ViraFEST assay). The clonotype originates from a human donor with COVID-19. Sequences were obtained from cultured CD4+ T cells from blood. The chain uses TRBV30 and TRBJ1-2; a weak D match, TRBD1 (6 bases). The CDR3: CAWSVRNREYGYTF. CDR3 sequence (DNA): TGTGCCTGGAGTGTACGTAACAGGGAATATGGCTACACCTTC.